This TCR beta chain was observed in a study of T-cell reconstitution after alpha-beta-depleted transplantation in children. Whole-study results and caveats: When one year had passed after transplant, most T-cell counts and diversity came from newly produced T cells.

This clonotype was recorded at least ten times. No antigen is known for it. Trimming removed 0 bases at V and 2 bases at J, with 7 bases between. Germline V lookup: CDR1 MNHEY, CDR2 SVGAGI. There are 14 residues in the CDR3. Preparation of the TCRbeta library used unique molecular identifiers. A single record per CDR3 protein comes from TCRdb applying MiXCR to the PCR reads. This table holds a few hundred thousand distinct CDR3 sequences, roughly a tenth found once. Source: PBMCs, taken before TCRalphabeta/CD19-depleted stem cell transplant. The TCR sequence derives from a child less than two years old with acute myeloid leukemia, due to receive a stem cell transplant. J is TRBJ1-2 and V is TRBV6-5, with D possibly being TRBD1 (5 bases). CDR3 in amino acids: CASSYSAGNYGYTF. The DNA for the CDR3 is TGTGCCAGCAGTTACTCGGCAGGGAACTATGGCTACACCTTC.